This T cell receptor (beta chain) was sequenced in a study of blood T cells in healthy people across ages. Study at large: Template switching retrieved approximately one barcoded beta molecule for each two T cells.

Each donor's blood draw was around 10 milliliters of peripheral blood. This CDR3 has 16 residues. Germline CDR1 DFQATT, CDR2 SNEGSKA (reference sequence). V shed 6 bases, J shed 5 bases, and the junction held 16 bases outside the gene matches. This clonotype was found a few times. The antigen remains undetermined. For the second PCR, which ran for 7 to 11 cycles, a sample-barcoded 5' primer and a J-beta primer mix were used. TCRdb called the 5' RACE reads again in MiXCR, with one record for every CDR3 protein. The sample consists of around 850,000 distinct CDR3 sequences, around 36% of them appearing once. General observations from the study: CMV status of donors was not determined, possibly confounding expanded clonotype changes. Both naive CD4+ cell counts and diversity were greater in long-lived donors than in aged donors.

The sequence came from a man aged 18 to 30 in good health. The chain combines TRBV20-1 with TRBJ2-1; 7 bases match TRBD2. The specimen was blood. The CDR3 DNA reads as TGCAGTGCCCGATTCCTAGCGGACACACAGGACAATGAGCAGTTCTTC. This encodes CSARFLADTQDNEQFF.